The clone carrying this TCR beta chain was found a few times. The antigen is unknown. TCRdb reprocessed the 5' RACE reads via MiXCR and lists one record per CDR3 protein. The sample includes more than 400,000 distinct CDR3 sequences, approximately 16% of them seen just once. Germline V lookup: CDR1 LGHDT, CDR2 YNNKEL (reference sequence). This CDR3 is 17 amino acids long. The V end lost 0 bases, the J end lost 6 bases, and 18 bases lay between the germline ends. These data are taken from a study of identical twins. The study's findings and limits: The authors drew conclusions from cross-sectional statistical analysis rather than following the same donors.

This sample also belongs to another study, concerning yellow fever vaccine responses in identical twins.

This chain joins TRBV3-1 and TRBJ2-1; no clear D gene. The sample taken for sequencing was CD4+ T cells sorted from blood. The sequence derives from a woman in her late teens or twenties in good health. For the CDR3, the DNA is TGTGCCAGCAGCCAAGATCAATGGATGCTGTCGAGCAATGAGCAGTTCTTC. Translated, it gives CASSQDQWMLSSNEQFF.